What follows are 2 T cell receptor beta chains derived from one specimen sequenced in a study of Ad26.COV2.S vaccination and SARS-CoV-2 variants. The repertoire was sequenced with immunoSEQ multiplex PCR; TCRdb's copy has only in-frame clones and lacks some. Here the sample spans 450,000 to 550,000 clones, approximately 92% being singletons. As to treatment: 15 to 20 received Ad26.COV2.S at low or high dose, single or two shots; roughly 5 received placebo; per-sample allocation not given. Day 63 following the first vaccine or placebo injection was when the samples were taken. The specimen comprised peripheral blood, sampled in a trial of Ad26.COV2.S vaccine versus placebo. The receptors shown here come from a person between 18 and 59 years old who received the Ad26.COV2.S COVID-19 vaccine or a placebo.

V usage is TRBV5-6 and J usage is TRBJ2-3, with 7 bases matching TRBD2. This CDR3 has 15 amino acids. Germline V gene data show CDR1 as SGHDT and CDR2 as YYEEEE. Trimming at V came to 7 bases and at J to 6 bases, leaving 14 bases not matched to a gene. The CDR3 is CASFIGGPGRDTQYF. In DNA, the CDR3 is TGTGCCAGCTTCATTGGCGGACCCGGGAGGGATACGCAGTATTTT.

The gene calls are TRBV18 and TRBJ1-6, with D unclear. CDR1 and CDR2 from the germline V gene are KGHSH and LQKENI. Trimming took 3 bases from V and 7 from J, leaving 7 bases between them. The CDR3 is 13 residues long. The CDR3 loop reads CASSPLRNSPLHF. The CDR3 bases are TGTGCCAGCTCACCCCTCCGCAATTCACCCCTCCACTTT.